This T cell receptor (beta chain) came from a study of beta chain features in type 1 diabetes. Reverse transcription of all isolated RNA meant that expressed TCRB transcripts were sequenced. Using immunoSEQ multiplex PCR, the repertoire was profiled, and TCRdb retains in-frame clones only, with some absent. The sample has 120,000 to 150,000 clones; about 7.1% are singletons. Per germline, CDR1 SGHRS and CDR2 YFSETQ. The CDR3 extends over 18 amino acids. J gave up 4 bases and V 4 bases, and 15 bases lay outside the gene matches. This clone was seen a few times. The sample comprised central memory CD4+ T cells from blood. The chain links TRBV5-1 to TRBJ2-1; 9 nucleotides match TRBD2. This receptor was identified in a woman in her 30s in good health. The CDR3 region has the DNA TGCGCCAGCAGCCAAGATCCCTTTCTAGCGGGAACTTACAATGAGCAGTTCTTC. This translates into CASSQDPFLAGTYNEQFF.